This is a list of T cell receptor beta chains from one sample in a study of cytomegalovirus exposure and HLA in healthy donors. Only in-frame clones appear in the TCRdb table, and some are missing; sequencing was by immunoSEQ multiplex PCR. In the table there are around 270,000 clones, 80% of which are singletons. The sequenced sample was PBMCs. The origin of the receptors is a girl aged 2-9 years in good health and CMV-seronegative. The CDR3 runs from the conserved cysteine through the conserved F or W. A D gene is named only where the DNA matches it firmly. Some rows mark clone size as missing; the rest say once, few, many or name a class of expanded clone.

clone size	D gene	V gene	J gene	CDR3 protein	CDR3 DNA
few	TRBD1	TRBV29-1	TRBJ2-2	CSVRTGANAGELFF	TGCAGCGTACGGACAGGGGCTAATGCCGGGGAGCTGTTTTTT
.	TRBD1	TRBV7-8	TRBJ2-1	CASNTGTGYFDEQFF	TGTGCCAGCAATACCGGGACAGGGTATTTTGATGAGCAGTTCTTC
.	.	TRBV27	TRBJ1-1	CASSFGANTEAFF	TGTGCCAGCAGTTTTGGGGCGAACACTGAAGCTTTCTTT
.	TRBD2	TRBV7-2	TRBJ2-1	CASSLLSGRNEFF	TGTGCCAGCAGCTTATTGAGCGGGAGGAACGAGTTCTTC
once	.	TRBV21-1	TRBJ2-5	CASSQILGNGETQYF	TGTGCCAGCAGCCAAATACTAGGAAACGGCGAGACCCAGTACTTC
.	.	TRBV29-1	TRBJ1-1	CSLRQGTEAFF	TGCAGCCTCCGGCAGGGCACTGAAGCTTTCTTT
.	TRBD1	TRBV10-3	TRBJ2-5	CAISASDRSRETQYF	TGTGCCATCAGTGCATCGGACAGGTCGCGGGAGACCCAGTACTTC
.	.	TRBV9	TRBJ2-7	CASSVKATSYEQYF	TGTGCCAGCAGCGTAAAGGCGACTAGCTACGAGCAGTACTTC
.	TRBD2	TRBV9	TRBJ2-3	CASSAGTSGTTRTDTQYF	TGTGCCAGCAGCGCCGGGACTAGCGGGACCACCCGCACAGATACGCAGTATTTT
few	TRBD1	TRBV5-1	TRBJ1-5	CASSYGQDQPQHF	TGCGCCAGCAGCTATGGACAGGATCAGCCCCAGCATTTT
few	TRBD1	TRBV7-9	TRBJ1-5	CASSGTGQSNQPQHF	TGTGCCAGCAGCGGGACAGGGCAAAGCAATCAGCCCCAGCATTTT
.	.	TRBV2	TRBJ2-7	CASSVSYEQYF	TGTGCCAGCAGTGTATCCTACGAGCAGTACTTC
once	TRBD2	TRBV4-2	TRBJ2-7	CASSQTSGSYEQYF	TGTGCCAGCAGCCAAACTAGCGGGAGTTACGAGCAGTACTTC
.	TRBD2	TRBV7-6	TRBJ2-5	CASSFSGGAAETQYF	TGTGCCAGCAGCTTTAGCGGGGGGGCCGCAGAGACCCAGTACTTC
.	.	TRBV12-2	TRBJ2-7	CASRLAENYEQYF	TGTGCAAGTCGCTTAGCCGAGAATTACGAGCAGTACTTC
.	TRBD1	TRBV9	TRBJ2-1	CASSVSGTAYNEQFF	TGTGCCAGCAGCGTAAGTGGGACAGCATACAATGAGCAGTTCTTC
.	TRBD1	TRBV18	TRBJ1-5	CASSTDRYRGQPQHF	TGTGCCAGCTCAACAGACCGTTACAGGGGCCAGCCCCAGCATTTT
.	.	TRBV5-1	TRBJ2-7	CASSFSQGTYEQYF	TGCGCCAGCAGCTTCTCCCAGGGAACCTACGAGCAGTACTTC
.	TRBD1	TRBV5-1	TRBJ2-3	CASSVRATGEVADTQYF	TGCGCCAGCAGCGTCAGGGCGACAGGGGAAGTTGCGGATACGCAGTATTTT
.	.	TRBV6-5	TRBJ1-1	CASSYSGGFGTEAFF	TGTGCCAGCAGTTACTCGGGGGGTTTCGGCACTGAAGCTTTCTTT
.	TRBD2	TRBV5-1	TRBJ2-2	CASSSGLAFPGELFF	TGCGCCAGCAGCTCGGGACTAGCGTTTCCCGGGGAGCTGTTTTTT
.	.	TRBV27	TRBJ1-4	CASSFTGMGEKLFF	TGTGCCAGCAGTTTTACAGGGATGGGGGAAAAACTGTTTTTT
.	TRBD2	TRBV2	TRBJ2-1	CATGTGGPGNEQFF	TGTGCCACCGGCACGGGGGGGCCTGGCAATGAGCAGTTCTTC
.	TRBD1	TRBV14	TRBJ2-7	CASSRTVWTGINEQYF	TGTGCCAGCAGCCGGACTGTGTGGACAGGGATTAACGAGCAGTACTTC
.	TRBD1	TRBV28	TRBJ1-2	CASTLGGGVDYGYTF	TGTGCCAGCACGTTAGGAGGGGGCGTCGACTATGGCTACACCTTC
.	.	TRBV5-1	TRBJ2-3	CASSLGLVRSTDTQYF	TGCGCCAGCAGCTTGGGACTAGTCCGTAGCACAGATACGCAGTATTTT
once	TRBD1	TRBV28	TRBJ1-2	CASSLPQGAYGYTF	TGTGCCAGCAGTTTACCACAGGGGGCCTATGGCTACACCTTC
.	.	TRBV11-1	TRBJ2-3	CASSLVTRDTQYF	TGTGCCAGCAGCTTGGTTACTAGGGATACGCAGTATTTT
.	TRBD2	TRBV28	TRBJ2-1	CASSFGTSGVNEQFF	TGTGCCAGCAGTTTCGGGACTAGCGGGGTCAATGAGCAGTTCTTC
.	.	TRBV5-6	TRBJ2-6	CASSLESGSGANVLTF	TGTGCCAGCAGCTTGGAGTCGGGCTCTGGGGCCAACGTCCTGACTTTC
.	.	TRBV25-1	TRBJ1-2	CASSGSFGNGYTF	TGTGCCAGCAGTGGTTCTTTCGGGAATGGCTACACCTTC
.	TRBD2	TRBV30	TRBJ2-1	CAWRDRGGATYNEQFF	TGTGCCTGGAGGGACCGCGGGGGGGCTACCTACAATGAGCAGTTCTTC
.	TRBD2	TRBV10-3	TRBJ2-3	CAISESGLALTDTQYF	TGTGCCATCAGTGAGTCGGGACTAGCGCTCACAGATACGCAGTATTTT
.	TRBD2	TRBV28	TRBJ2-1	CASTTSGRRNEQFF	TGTGCCAGCACCACTAGCGGGAGAAGGAATGAGCAGTTCTTC
.	.	TRBV19	TRBJ2-2	CASSELGQGRSRTGELFF	TGTGCCAGTAGTGAGTTGGGGCAGGGAAGGAGTCGCACCGGGGAGCTGTTTTTT
.	TRBD1	TRBV28	TRBJ2-1	CASRVTGGFFNEQFF	TGTGCCAGCAGGGTGACAGGGGGATTTTTTAATGAGCAGTTCTTC
.	TRBD2	TRBV6-5	TRBJ2-2	CASRGLALNTGELFF	TGTGCCAGTCGGGGACTAGCGCTCAACACCGGGGAGCTGTTTTTT
.	TRBD2	TRBV6-6	TRBJ2-7	CASSRTSGGYEQYF	TGTGCCAGCAGCCGGACTAGCGGGGGATACGAGCAGTACTTC
.	TRBD1	TRBV5-1	TRBJ1-1	CASSLERRDRGTEAFF	TGCGCCAGCAGCTTGGAAAGAAGGGACAGGGGCACTGAAGCTTTCTTT
.	TRBD2	TRBV30	TRBJ2-3	CAWTSGGGDTQYF	TGTGCCTGGACTAGCGGGGGAGGAGATACGCAGTATTTT
.	TRBD1	TRBV19	TRBJ1-2	CASSKDRGTGGYTF	TGTGCCAGTAGTAAGGACAGGGGGACAGGTGGCTACACCTTC
.	.	TRBV2	TRBJ1-6	CASRRSGFGDNSPLHF	TGTGCCAGCAGGAGGTCTGGGTTCGGAGATAATTCACCCCTCCACTTT
.	.	TRBV19	TRBJ2-7	CASTHSPTGEHYEQYF	TGTGCCAGTACCCACTCCCCGACAGGCGAACATTACGAGCAGTACTTC
.	.	TRBV7-6	TRBJ2-1	CASSAYTGGEQFF	TGTGCCAGCAGCGCCTATACGGGTGGTGAGCAGTTCTTC
.	TRBD1	TRBV19	TRBJ2-5	CASSILHTGGQETQYF	TGTGCCAGTAGTATCCTTCATACAGGGGGGCAAGAGACCCAGTACTTC
.	TRBD1	TRBV30	TRBJ2-5	CACGQGARRLETQYF	TGTGCCTGTGGGCAGGGGGCGCGAAGACTCGAGACCCAGTACTTC
.	TRBD2	TRBV19	TRBJ2-1	CASSPWTSGWNEQFF	TGTGCCAGTAGCCCCTGGACTAGCGGGTGGAATGAGCAGTTCTTC
.	.	TRBV30	TRBJ1-2	CAWSRGFGYTF	TGTGCCTGGAGTCGAGGGTTTGGCTACACCTTC
once	TRBD2	TRBV5-1	TRBJ2-1	CASSPTTSGWYNEQFF	TGCGCCAGCAGCCCAACTACTAGCGGGTGGTACAATGAGCAGTTCTTC
few	TRBD2	TRBV7-2	TRBJ2-7	CASSSLAATYEQYF	TGTGCCAGCAGCTCACTAGCGGCGACATACGAGCAGTACTTC
.	.	TRBV11-2	TRBJ2-2	CASIGTGELFF	TGTGCCAGCATCGGGACCGGGGAGCTGTTTTTT
.	TRBD1	TRBV6-1	TRBJ1-1	CASRVQGKDTEAFF	TGTGCCAGCAGGGTACAGGGGAAGGACACTGAAGCTTTCTTT
.	.	TRBV10-3	TRBJ1-3	CAISESEERNTIYF	TGTGCCATCAGTGAGTCTGAGGAGAGGAACACCATATATTTT
.	.	TRBV7-6	TRBJ2-2	CASSLTTLGQGISGELFF	TGTGCCAGCAGCTTAACCACTTTGGGACAAGGCATTTCCGGGGAGCTGTTTTTT
.	.	TRBV5-5	TRBJ1-1	CASSLAYSYTEAFF	TGTGCCAGCAGCTTGGCGTATAGTTACACTGAAGCTTTCTTT